Shown below are 7 T cell receptor beta chains from a single sample sequenced in a study of cytomegalovirus exposure and HLA in healthy donors (dated by TCRdb to between 2016 and 2019). Preparation of the library involved the immunoSEQ multiplex PCR assay. For the multiplex PCR, a mixture combining 60 forward primers for TCR Vbeta segments and 13 reverse primers for TCR Jbeta segments was used. In TCRdb, the immuneACCESS table is reduced to in-frame sequences with V and J assigned. These tables do not hold every clone; where another copy was compared, an unresolved V gene accounts for under half, and the others remain unexplained. The sample profile shows around 120,000 clones; 70% to 80% of them were found once. The ten largest clones capture about 2.5% of the sample. Material: PBMCs. The receptors here all came from a man aged 50-59 years in good health and CMV-seropositive.

There are a few counts of this clone. This chain joins TRBV2 and TRBJ2-1; 9 nucleotides agree with TRBD2. J was trimmed by 8 bases and V by 7 bases; bases with no gene match: 12. CDR3 length: 15 amino acids. Germline V CDR1 and CDR2: SNHLY, FYNNEI. The CDR3 is CASTGVRGLADEQFF. The DNA of the CDR3 is TGTGCCAGCACCGGAGTTCGGGGACTAGCCGATGAGCAGTTCTTC.

With respect to this clone: In the same sample, other DNA sequences code for this CDR3. This chain uses TRBV9 with TRBJ2-2; a weak D match, TRBD1 (6 bases). The germline CDR1 and CDR2 sequences are SGDLS and YYNGEE. V lost 0 bases and J 2 bases, leaving 11 bases between the germline ends. The CDR3 consists of 16 residues. The DNA for the CDR3 is TGTGCCAGCAGCGTAGGTCCAGGGGCCAACACCGGGGAGCTGTTTTTT. Its translation: CASSVGPGANTGELFF.

DNA of the CDR3: TGTGCCTGGAGTGCACAGGGTACGAACACTGAAGCTTTCTTT. It is translated as CAWSAQGTNTEAFF. The rearrangement joins TRBV30 to TRBJ1-1, with TRBD1 as a possible D gene (6 bases). Germline assignment: CDR1 GTSNPN and CDR2 SVGIG (reference sequence). Trimming took off 1 base at V and 1 base at J, with 10 bases between the two ends. CDR3 length equals 14 residues.

This sequence joins TRBV21-1 and TRBJ2-7; the DNA was not used to check the table's D call, TRBD2. TRBV21-1 is shown as a pseudogene. The CDR3 runs 16 residues. CDR3 DNA: TGTGCCAGCAGCGCCAGACTAGCGGGGGGTCCCTACGAGCAGTACTTC. Amino acid sequence: CASSARLAGGPYEQYF.

The V gene is TRBV5-4, the J gene TRBJ2-1; 11 bases are shared with TRBD2. The V and J ends lost 4 bases and 2 bases, in that order; junction bases with no gene match: 8. Per the germline V gene, CDR1 is SGHNT and CDR2 is YYREEE (reference sequence). This CDR3 region has 17 residues. The CDR3 sequence: CASSLRIAGGPYNEQFF. In DNA form, the CDR3 reads TGTGCCAGCAGCCTTCGTATAGCGGGGGGGCCCTACAATGAGCAGTTCTTC. The complete variable domain, with remaining parts taken from reference TRBV5-4 and TRBJ2-1, reads ETGVTQSPTHLIKTRGQQVTLRCSSQSGHNTVSWYQQALGQGPQFIFQYYREEENGRGNFPPRFSGLQFPNYSSELNVNALELDDSALYLCASSLRIAGGPYNEQFFGPGTRLTVL.

The J gene is TRBJ2-1, the V gene TRBV4-1; TRBD2 matches at 7 bases. Germline lookup yields CDR1 MGHRA and CDR2 YSYEKL. Germline trimming cut 3 bases from V and 7 bases from J; bases unmatched to any gene: 6. The CDR3 covers 14 residues. CDR3 protein: CASSQRLADNEQFF. In nucleotides, the CDR3 is TGCGCCAGCAGCCAGAGGCTAGCGGATAATGAGCAGTTCTTC.

V usage is TRBV9 and J usage is TRBJ1-2, with D perhaps matching TRBD1 (5 bases). V lost 0 bases and J 6 bases, leaving 15 bases between the germline ends. Germline-derived CDR1 and CDR2 are SGDLS and YYNGEE. The CDR3 consists of 15 residues. The CDR3 coding sequence is TGTGCCAGCAGCGTAGACCCCTCCCGGGGGGATGGCTACACCTTC. It encodes CASSVDPSRGDGYTF.